The present T cell receptor (beta chain) was sequenced within a study of metastatic and nonmetastatic thyroid tumors. Study as a whole: Repertoire data that came from the blood and tumor or nodule tissue of malignant and benign thyroid patients were compared.

Worth noting for this clone: Antigen unknown. Just one base apart from a much larger clone, this may be a read error. Different DNA sequences within this sample yield the same CDR3.

Using MiXCR, TCRdb reanalyzed the PCR reads. Here the sample spans about 49,000 clones, 20% to 25% being singletons. No patient received treatment before thyroid surgery. The study, taken as a whole, reports: Benign nodules reportedly had significantly lower TCR beta diversity than malignant thyroid tumors in blood and tumor.

V was cut by 6 bases and J by 5 bases, with 7 bases left in between. CDR1 is DFQATT, CDR2 SNEGSKA, per germline (reference sequence). CDR3 length: 10 amino acids. This receptor was obtained from a female donor with papillary thyroid cancer or a benign thyroid nodule (not recorded which). Some clones in this sample may be carry-over from other donors' samples. The chain couples TRBV20-1 to TRBJ2-5; no clear D. Sample: blood. CDR3 DNA sequence: TGCAGTGCACCGTGGGAGACCCAGTACTTC. Encoded protein: CSAPWETQYF.